This T cell receptor (beta chain) was found in a study of T cell responses to AZD1222 COVID-19 vaccine. General study results and limits: The donor cohort was predominantly white British with a female majority, and clonal diversity may have been underestimated.

The CDR3 has 13 residues. V gave up 8 bases and J gave up 3 bases; unmatched junction bases: 1. Germline V gives CDR1 SNHLY, CDR2 FYNNEI. About this clone: Its cognate antigen is unknown.

Sequencing used immunoSEQ multiplex PCR; TCRdb keeps in-frame clones, though not all of them. The table lists approximately 140,000 clones, roughly 91% of them singletons. The sample in question was peripheral blood, obtained on day 0 of AZD1222 vaccination. J is TRBJ2-3 and V is TRBV2; TRBD1 agrees at 11 bases. This receptor was identified in an adult in good health. Here the CDR3 DNA reads TGTGCCAGCCGGGACAGGGGGACAGATACGCAGTATTTT. Amino acid sequence: CASRDRGTDTQYF.